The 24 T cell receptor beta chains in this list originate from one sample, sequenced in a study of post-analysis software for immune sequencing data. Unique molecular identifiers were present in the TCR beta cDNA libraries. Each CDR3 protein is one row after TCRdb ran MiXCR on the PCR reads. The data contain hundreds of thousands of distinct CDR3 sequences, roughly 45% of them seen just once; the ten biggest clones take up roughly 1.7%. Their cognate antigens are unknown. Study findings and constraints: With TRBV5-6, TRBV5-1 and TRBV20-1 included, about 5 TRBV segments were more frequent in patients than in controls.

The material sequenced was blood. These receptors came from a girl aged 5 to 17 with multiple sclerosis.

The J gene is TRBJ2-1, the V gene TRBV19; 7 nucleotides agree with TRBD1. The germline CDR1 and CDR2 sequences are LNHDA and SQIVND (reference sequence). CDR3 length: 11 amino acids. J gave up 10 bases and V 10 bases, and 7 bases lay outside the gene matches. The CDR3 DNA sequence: TGTGCCACCCTCAAGGGACAGGAGCAGTTCTTC. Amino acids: CATLKGQEQFF.

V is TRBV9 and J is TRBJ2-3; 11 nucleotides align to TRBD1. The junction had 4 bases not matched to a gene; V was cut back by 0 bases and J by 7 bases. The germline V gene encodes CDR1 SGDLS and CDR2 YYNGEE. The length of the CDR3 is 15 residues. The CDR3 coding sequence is TGTGCCAGCAGCGTAGTCGGACAGGGGGCTTATACGCAGTATTTT. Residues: CASSVVGQGAYTQYF. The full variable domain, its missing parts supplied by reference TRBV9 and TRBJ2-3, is DSGVTQTPKHLITATGQRVTLRCSPRSGDLSVYWYQQSLDQGLQFLIQYYNGEERAKGNILERFSAQQFPDLHSELNLSSLELGDSALYFCASSVVGQGAYTQYFGPGTRLTVL.

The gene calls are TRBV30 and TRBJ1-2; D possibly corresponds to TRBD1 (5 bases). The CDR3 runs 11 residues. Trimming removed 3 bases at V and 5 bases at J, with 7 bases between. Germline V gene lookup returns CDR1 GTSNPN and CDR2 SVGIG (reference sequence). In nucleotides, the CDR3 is TGTGCCTGGAGCCCAGGGTATGGCTACACCTTC. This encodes CAWSPGYGYTF.

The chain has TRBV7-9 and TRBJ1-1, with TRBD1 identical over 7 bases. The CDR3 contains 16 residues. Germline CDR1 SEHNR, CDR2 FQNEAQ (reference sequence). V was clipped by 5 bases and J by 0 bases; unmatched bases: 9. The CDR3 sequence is CASSGRDSRMNTEAFF. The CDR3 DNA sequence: TGTGCCAGCAGCGGCCGGGACAGCCGCATGAACACTGAAGCTTTCTTT. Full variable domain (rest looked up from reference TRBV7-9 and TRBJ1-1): DTGVSQNPRHKITKRGQNVTFRCDPISEHNRLYWYRQTLGQGPEFLTYFQNEAQLEKSRLLSDRFSAERPKGSFSTLEIQRTEQGDSAMYLCASSGRDSRMNTEAFFGQGTRLTVV.

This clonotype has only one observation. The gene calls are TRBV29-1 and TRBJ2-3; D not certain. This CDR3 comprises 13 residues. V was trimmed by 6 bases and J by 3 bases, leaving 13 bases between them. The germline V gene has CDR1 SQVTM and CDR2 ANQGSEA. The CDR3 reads CSVESLGTDTQYF. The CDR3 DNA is TGCAGCGTCGAGAGCCTGGGGACAGATACGCAGTATTTT.

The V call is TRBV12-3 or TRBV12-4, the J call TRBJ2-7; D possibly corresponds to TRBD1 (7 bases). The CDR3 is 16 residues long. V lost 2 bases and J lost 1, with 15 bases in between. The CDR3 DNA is TGTGCCAGCAGTTTACGCGGGACAGTTAGATCCTACGAGCAGTACTTC. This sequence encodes CASSLRGTVRSYEQYF.

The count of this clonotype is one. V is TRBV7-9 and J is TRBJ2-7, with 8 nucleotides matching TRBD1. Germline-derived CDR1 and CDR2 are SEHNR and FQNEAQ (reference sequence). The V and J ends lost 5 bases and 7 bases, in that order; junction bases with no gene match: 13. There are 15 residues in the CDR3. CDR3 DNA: TGTGCCAGCAGCGCAGCCGGGACAGGTCAAGGAGAGCAGTACTTC. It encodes CASSAAGTGQGEQYF. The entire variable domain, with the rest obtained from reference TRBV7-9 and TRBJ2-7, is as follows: DTGVSQNPRHKITKRGQNVTFRCDPISEHNRLYWYRQTLGQGPEFLTYFQNEAQLEKSRLLSDRFSAERPKGSFSTLEIQRTEQGDSAMYLCASSAAGTGQGEQYFGPGTRLTVT.

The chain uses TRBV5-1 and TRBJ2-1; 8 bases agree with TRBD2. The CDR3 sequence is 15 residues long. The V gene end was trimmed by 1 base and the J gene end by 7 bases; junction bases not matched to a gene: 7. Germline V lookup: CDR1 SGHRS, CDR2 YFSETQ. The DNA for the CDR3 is TGCGCCAGCAGCTTGTTACAGGGACTAGGTAATGAGCAGTTCTTC. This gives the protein CASSLLQGLGNEQFF.

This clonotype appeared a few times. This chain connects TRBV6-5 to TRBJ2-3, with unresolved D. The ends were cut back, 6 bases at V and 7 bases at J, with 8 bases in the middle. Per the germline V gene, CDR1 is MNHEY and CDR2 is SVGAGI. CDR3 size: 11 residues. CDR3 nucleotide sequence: TGTGCCAGCAGCAACACCTATACGCAGTATTTT. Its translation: CASSNTYTQYF.

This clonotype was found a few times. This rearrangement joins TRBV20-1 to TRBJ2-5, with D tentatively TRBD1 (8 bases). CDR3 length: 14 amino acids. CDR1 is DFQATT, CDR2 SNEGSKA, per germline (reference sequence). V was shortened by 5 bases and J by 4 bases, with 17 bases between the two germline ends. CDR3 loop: CSAVRTGRGETQYF. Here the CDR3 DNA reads TGCAGTGCTGTAAGGACAGGGAGGGGAGAGACCCAGTACTTC.

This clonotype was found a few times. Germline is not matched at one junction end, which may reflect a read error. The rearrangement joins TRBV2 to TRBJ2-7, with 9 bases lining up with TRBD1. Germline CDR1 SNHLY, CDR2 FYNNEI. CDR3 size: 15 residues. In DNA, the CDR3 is TGTGCTAGCAGTGAAGAGACAGGGGGAGGCTACGAGCAGTACTTC. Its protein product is CASSEETGGGYEQYF.

The CDR3 here is CASISRGEIQETQYF. CDR3 nucleotide sequence: TGTGCCAGCATATCCAGGGGCGAGATCCAAGAGACCCAGTACTTC. The V and J genes are TRBV28 and TRBJ2-5; D perhaps matches TRBD1 (6 bases). Germline V gives CDR1 MDHEN, CDR2 SYDVKM. Trimming took off 7 bases at V and 1 base at J, with 16 bases between the two ends. The CDR3 totals 15 residues.

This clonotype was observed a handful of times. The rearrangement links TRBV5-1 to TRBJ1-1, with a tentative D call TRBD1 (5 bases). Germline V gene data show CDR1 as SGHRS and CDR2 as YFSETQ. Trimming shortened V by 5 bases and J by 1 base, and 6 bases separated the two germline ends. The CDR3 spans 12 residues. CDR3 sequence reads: CASSGANTEAFF. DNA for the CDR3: TGCGCCAGCAGTGGGGCGAACACTGAAGCTTTCTTT.

CDR3 sequence reads: CASSPSIGGLAGYNEQFF. CDR3 nucleotides: TGTGCCAGCAGCCCTAGCATTGGGGGACTAGCGGGGTACAATGAGCAGTTCTTC. This sequence joins TRBV7-9 and TRBJ2-1, with 13 bases that match TRBD2. Germline CDR1 SEHNR, CDR2 FQNEAQ (reference sequence). This CDR3 is 18 amino acids long. Losses at the gene ends were 5 bases for V and 4 bases for J; bases not matched to a gene: 11.

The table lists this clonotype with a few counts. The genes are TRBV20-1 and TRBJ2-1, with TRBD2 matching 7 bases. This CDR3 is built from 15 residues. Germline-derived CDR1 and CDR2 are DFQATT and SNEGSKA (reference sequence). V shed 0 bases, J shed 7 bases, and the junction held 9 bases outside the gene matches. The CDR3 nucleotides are TGCAGTGCTAGAGATGCGGGGAGGGCCGGTAATGAGCAGTTCTTC. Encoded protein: CSARDAGRAGNEQFF.

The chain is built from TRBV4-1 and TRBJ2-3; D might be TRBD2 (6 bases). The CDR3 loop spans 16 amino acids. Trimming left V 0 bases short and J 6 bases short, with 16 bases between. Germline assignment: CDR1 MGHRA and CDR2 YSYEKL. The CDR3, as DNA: TGCGCCAGCAGCCAAGAGGGGCGGACGGAGGGTGATACGCAGTATTTT. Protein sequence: CASSQEGRTEGDTQYF.

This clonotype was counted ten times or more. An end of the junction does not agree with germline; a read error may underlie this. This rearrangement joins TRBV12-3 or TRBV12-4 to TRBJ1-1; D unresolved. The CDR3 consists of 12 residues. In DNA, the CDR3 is TGCGCCAGCAGCTTGGTGAACACTGAAGCTTTCTTT. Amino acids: CASSLVNTEAFF.

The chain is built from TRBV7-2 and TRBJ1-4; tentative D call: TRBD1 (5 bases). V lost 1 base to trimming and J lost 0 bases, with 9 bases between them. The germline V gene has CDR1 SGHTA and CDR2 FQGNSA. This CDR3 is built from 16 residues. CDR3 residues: CASSLGGGPTNEKLFF. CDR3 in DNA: TGTGCCAGCAGCTTAGGGGGGGGACCAACTAATGAAAAACTGTTTTTT.

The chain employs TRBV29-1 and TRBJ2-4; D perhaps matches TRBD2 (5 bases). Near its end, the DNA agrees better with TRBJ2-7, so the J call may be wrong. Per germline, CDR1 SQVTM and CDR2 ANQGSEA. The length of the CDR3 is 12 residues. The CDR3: CSVEGSWDEQYF. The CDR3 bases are TGCAGCGTCGAGGGATCCTGGGACGAGCAGTACTTC.

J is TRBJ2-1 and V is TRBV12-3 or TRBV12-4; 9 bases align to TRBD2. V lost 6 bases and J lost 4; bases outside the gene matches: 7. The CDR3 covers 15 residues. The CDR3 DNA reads TGTGCCAGCAGGTTCGCTAGCGGGGTTTACAATGAGCAGTTCTTC. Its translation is CASRFASGVYNEQFF.

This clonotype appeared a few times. CDR3 amino acids: CSYRARTDTQYF. The CDR3 coding sequence is TGCAGCTATAGGGCCCGCACAGATACGCAGTATTTT. The V gene is TRBV29-1, the J gene TRBJ2-3; D remains unclear. The germline V gene has CDR1 SQVTM and CDR2 ANQGSEA. The CDR3 is 12 amino acids. Trimming cost V 8 bases and J 1 base, with 10 bases left between them.

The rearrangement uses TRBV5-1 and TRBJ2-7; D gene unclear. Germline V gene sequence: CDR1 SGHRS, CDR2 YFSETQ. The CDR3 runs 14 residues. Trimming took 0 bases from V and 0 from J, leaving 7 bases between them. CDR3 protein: CASSLETHSYEQYF. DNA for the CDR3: TGCGCCAGCAGCTTGGAGACTCACTCCTACGAGCAGTACTTC.

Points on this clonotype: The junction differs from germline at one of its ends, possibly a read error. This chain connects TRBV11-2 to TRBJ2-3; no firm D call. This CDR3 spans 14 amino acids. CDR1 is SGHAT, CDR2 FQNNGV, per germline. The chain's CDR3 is CASSLVPYTDTQYF. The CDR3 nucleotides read TGTGCCAGTAGCTTAGTTCCTTACACAGATACGCAGTATTTT.

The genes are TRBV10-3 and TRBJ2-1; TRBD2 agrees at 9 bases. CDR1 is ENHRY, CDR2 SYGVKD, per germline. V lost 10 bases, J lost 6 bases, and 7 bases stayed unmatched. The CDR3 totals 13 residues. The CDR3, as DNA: TGTGCCACAAGTCCGGGACTAGCCAATGAGCAGTTCTTC. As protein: CATSPGLANEQFF.